This T cell receptor (beta chain) was identified in a study of T cells in Graves' hyperthyroidism and ophthalmopathy. The study based diagnoses on clinical symptoms, serum thyroxine and TRAb, thyroid ultrasound and orbital computed tomography. This clonotype was counted between two and nine times. Amplification targeted TCR beta CDR3 regions from RNA transcripts. The HTBI primer set served for first-round RT-PCR of the TCR CDR3. One entry per CDR3 protein, called by TCRdb with MiXCR from the multiplex PCR reads. Found here are about 520,000 distinct CDR3 sequences, 20% to 25% of them singletons; the top ten hold 26%. The CDR3 is 15 amino acids. The V gene's germline CDR1 is LNHDA and CDR2 SQIVND (reference sequence). V lost 6 bases and J lost 5; bases outside the gene matches: 11.

The source is a man in his late teens or twenties with Graves' hyperthyroidism. Sequenced material: blood. V and J are TRBV19 and TRBJ2-7; 9 bases are a match to TRBD1. The CDR3 reads CASSQRTGAPNEQYF. The CDR3 nucleotides read TGTGCCAGTAGCCAGAGGACAGGGGCTCCCAACGAGCAGTACTTC.